The T cell receptor (beta chain) described here comes from a study of blood T cell repertoires in COVID-19. This clone was counted a single time. Germline V gene lookup returns CDR1 SGHTA and CDR2 FQGNSA. V gave up 0 bases and J gave up 1 base, with 9 bases separating them. The CDR3 is 15 residues long. The participants were between 18 and 89 years old and came from about two dozen US areas. The recovered donors of Cohort 3 showed two negative PCRs, clearance, or symptom resolution. In the study's own analysis: Cell counts per sample came from amplifying reference gene primers. Assay: immunoSEQ multiplex PCR; the TCRdb copy retains only in-frame clones and omits some. The V and J calls and clone size are taken from that table; D and trimming were inferred from the DNA. The table lists 320,000 or so clones, about 90% of them singletons, with roughly 1% in the top ten.

This TCR was recovered from a woman aged 25-40 years who had recovered from COVID-19. The sequencing input was PBMCs or T cells enriched from blood (not recorded which). The rearrangement uses TRBV7-2 and TRBJ1-1; D may be TRBD1 (5 bases). The CDR3: CASSLAGGGNTEAFF. CDR3 in DNA: TGTGCCAGCAGCTTAGCGGGGGGTGGGAACACTGAAGCTTTCTTT.